This entry features one TCR beta chain sequence. Methods used by the authors: Amplified reference gene primers provided the basis for estimating nucleated cell counts. Method: immunoSEQ multiplex PCR; TCRdb's copy keeps in-frame clones and lacks some. D and trimming come from the DNA, and the V and J calls and clone size come from that table. The data contain around 50,000 clones, around 90% of them singletons. This sample was taken from a study of blood T cell repertoires in COVID-19. The Seattle patients joined while their infection was active and were tracked longitudinally afterward. The TCR was taken from a woman older than 75 with COVID-19, enrolled during active disease. Input material: peripheral blood.

The CDR3 protein is CASSPGGRSSYEQYF. CDR3 DNA sequence: TGTGCCAGCAGTCCCGGGGGAAGGAGCTCCTACGAGCAGTACTTC. The genes are TRBV6-5 and TRBJ2-7, with a weak D call TRBD2 (6 bases). The V end was cut by 5 bases, the J end by 0 bases, with 14 bases between. In germline, CDR1 is MNHEY, CDR2 SVGAGI. This CDR3 comprises 15 residues.